Each of the 32 T cell receptor beta chains below was sequenced from the same sample in a study of post-analysis software for immune sequencing data. Sequencing libraries made from TCR beta cDNA carried unique molecular identifiers. TCRdb redid the calling of the PCR reads with MiXCR, one entry per CDR3 protein. The table lists hundreds of thousands of distinct CDR3 sequences, 55% to 70% of them singletons. General study findings and limits: In patients, about five TRBV segments were more frequent than in controls, with TRBV5-6, TRBV5-1 and TRBV20-1 among them.

For these TCRs, the target antigens are not known. The sequenced sample was blood. All receptors derive from a girl aged 2 to 9 with multiple sclerosis.

The chain recombines TRBV7-2 with TRBJ2-1; 9 bases line up with TRBD1. V dropped 6 bases and J dropped 11; count of bases not matched to a gene: 11. Germline-derived CDR1 and CDR2 are SGHTA and FQGNSA. There are 14 residues in the CDR3. CDR3 sequence (DNA): TGTGCCAGCAGTACTCCCGGGACAGGGCCACAGCAGTTCTTC. Its protein product is CASSTPGTGPQQFF.

J is TRBJ2-3 and V is TRBV5-1; possibly TRBD1 for D (8 bases). The CDR3 runs 16 residues. V lost 1 base and J lost 2, with 14 bases in between. Germline values: CDR1 SGHRS, CDR2 YFSETQ. The CDR3 protein is CASSLNTGGVTDTQYF. DNA for the CDR3: TGCGCCAGCAGCTTGAATACAGGGGGGGTCACAGATACGCAGTATTTT. Full variable domain (missing parts from reference TRBV5-1 and TRBJ2-3): KAGVTQTPRYLIKTRGQQVTLSCSPISGHRSVSWYQQTPGQGLQFLFEYFSETQRNKGNFPGRFSGRQFSNSRSEMNVSTLELGDSALYLCASSLNTGGVTDTQYFGPGTRLTVL.

The J gene is TRBJ1-2, the V gene TRBV12-3 or TRBV12-4; D not resolved. The CDR3 runs 13 residues. The ends were cut back, 2 bases at V and 0 bases at J, with 4 bases in the middle. CDR3 region: CASSLQTNYGYTF. The CDR3 bases are TGTGCCAGCAGTTTACAAACTAACTATGGCTACACCTTC.

This clonotype was counted a single time. CDR3 bases: TGTGCCAGCAGCTTAGCAGAGTTCAAAAACATTCAGTACTTC. It is translated as CASSLAEFKNIQYF. This sequence joins TRBV7-9 and TRBJ2-4; no clear D gene. V was pared by 0 bases and J by 3 bases, with 6 bases between. Germline V CDR1 and CDR2: SEHNR, FQNEAQ (reference sequence). CDR3 length: 14 residues.

This clonotype was found a few times. The rearrangement uses TRBV5-1 and TRBJ2-1; 12 bases are shared with TRBD2. CDR1 SGHRS and CDR2 YFSETQ come from the germline V gene. J gave up 5 bases and V 2 bases, and 8 bases lay outside the gene matches. The CDR3 extends over 17 amino acids. CDR3 residues: CASSFRLAGGPHNEQFF. The CDR3, as DNA: TGCGCCAGCAGCTTTCGGCTAGCGGGGGGGCCCCACAATGAGCAGTTCTTC.

The chain combines TRBV3-1 with TRBJ2-1, with a weak D call TRBD2 (6 bases). CDR1 LGHDT and CDR2 YNNKEL come from the germline V gene (reference sequence). CDR3 length: 15 amino acids. V shed 1 base and J shed 9 bases, with 16 bases lying between them. DNA for the CDR3: TGTGCCAGCAGCCAAGGGGTAGGCGGAGGGAGTGAGCAGTTCTTC. It translates to CASSQGVGGGSEQFF.

The chain employs TRBV4-1 and TRBJ1-2; 7 nucleotides match TRBD1. Per germline, CDR1 MGHRA and CDR2 YSYEKL. CDR3 length equals 15 residues. V dropped 3 bases and J dropped 0; count of bases not matched to a gene: 4. In nucleotides, the CDR3 is TGCGCCAGCAGCCATGGACAGGCAGCTAACTATGGCTACACCTTC. It yields the protein CASSHGQAANYGYTF.

This clonotype has just a few counts. This sequence joins TRBV12-3 or TRBV12-4 and TRBJ2-1; 7 bases match TRBD2. The CDR3 is made up of 12 amino acids. Trimming cost V 6 bases and J 10 bases; bases outside gene matches: 6. This CDR3 reads CASRPPGGEQFF. The CDR3 DNA is TGTGCCAGCAGACCCCCCGGGGGGGAGCAGTTCTTC.

The CDR3 is CASSVAVARTDTQYF. CDR3 sequence (DNA): TGTGCCAGCAGCGTAGCCGTGGCCCGCACAGATACGCAGTATTTT. The chain has TRBV9 and TRBJ2-3; the D is unclear. The V end was cut by 0 bases, the J end by 1 base, with 9 bases between. CDR1 and CDR2 from the germline V gene are SGDLS and YYNGEE. The CDR3 is 15 amino acids.

The table lists this clonotype with a few counts. The rearrangement uses TRBV5-1 and TRBJ2-5; 8 nucleotides align to TRBD2. The germline V gene encodes CDR1 SGHRS and CDR2 YFSETQ. V lost 0 bases and J lost 5; bases outside the gene matches: 6. This CDR3 spans 15 amino acids. The DNA of the CDR3 is TGCGCCAGCAGCTTGGCGCTAGCGGGTCTTGAGACCCAGTACTTC. Residues: CASSLALAGLETQYF.

The rearrangement uses TRBV12-3 or TRBV12-4 and TRBJ1-2; D uncertain. CDR3 size: 12 residues. Between the trimmed V and J ends, which lost 5 bases and 8 bases, there was a span of 12 bases. CDR3 sequence: CASSVDPWGYTF. CDR3 DNA sequence: TGTGCCAGCAGTGTGGACCCCTGGGGCTACACCTTC.

V gene TRBV9 combines with J gene TRBJ1-2, with TRBD1 identical over 7 bases. Per the germline V gene, CDR1 is SGDLS and CDR2 is YYNGEE. The CDR3 consists of 15 residues. Trimming removed 4 bases from V and 6 bases from J; junction bases left unmatched: 12. For the CDR3, the DNA is TGTGCCAGCAGCACCGACGTACAGGGGAGGCATGGCTACACCTTC. This gives the protein CASSTDVQGRHGYTF.

The chain carries TRBV29-1 and TRBJ1-1, with D hard to call. The CDR3 length is 13 residues. CDR1 is SQVTM and CDR2 is ANQGSEA in the germline V gene. Trimming took 8 bases from V and 2 from J, leaving 15 bases between them. The CDR3 region has the DNA TGCAGCACCAAGCGGGTGGACAACACTGAAGCTTTCTTT. Translation gives CSTKRVDNTEAFF. The whole variable domain, remainder taken from reference TRBV29-1 and TRBJ1-1, is SAVISQKPSRDICQRGTSLTIQCQVDSQVTMMFWYRQQPGQSLTLIATANQGSEATYESGFVIDKFPISRPNLTFSTLTVSNMSPEDSSIYLCSTKRVDNTEAFFGQGTRLTVV.

The rearrangement uses TRBV10-3 and TRBJ2-3, with D tentatively TRBD2 (6 bases). Per germline, CDR1 ENHRY and CDR2 SYGVKD. This CDR3 has 13 amino acids. V gave up 6 bases and J gave up 2 bases, with 9 bases separating them. Here the CDR3 reads CAIRPSDTDTQYF. CDR3 DNA: TGTGCCATCAGGCCTAGCGACACAGATACGCAGTATTTT.

The V and J genes are TRBV5-1 and TRBJ2-5; 7 bases are shared with TRBD2. J was trimmed by 5 bases and V by 1 base; bases with no gene match: 23. CDR1 is SGHRS and CDR2 is YFSETQ in the germline V gene. The CDR3 totals 20 residues. CDR3 loop: CASSLTLDSGTIRGWETQYF. CDR3 in DNA: TGCGCCAGCAGCTTGACCCTCGATTCCGGGACTATAAGGGGCTGGGAGACCCAGTACTTC.

CDR3 loop: CSARGQGNEKLFF. In DNA form, the CDR3 reads TGCAGTGCTAGAGGCCAGGGTAATGAAAAACTGTTTTTT. This chain links TRBV20-1 with TRBJ1-4; D is perhaps TRBD1 (5 bases). V was trimmed by 1 base and J by 4 bases, leaving 7 bases between them. The CDR3 is 13 amino acids. CDR1 and CDR2 (germline): DFQATT, SNEGSKA (reference sequence).

This clonotype was detected a few times. This rearrangement joins TRBV29-1 to TRBJ2-3; D is tentatively TRBD1 or TRBD2 (5 bases each). V was clipped by 7 bases and J by 4 bases, with 15 bases between them. CDR1 is SQVTM, CDR2 ANQGSEA, per germline. The CDR3 is 13 residues long. The CDR3 protein is CSGHMRGPDTQYF. The CDR3 nucleotides are TGCAGCGGCCACATGAGGGGCCCAGATACGCAGTATTTT.

This chain links TRBV30 with TRBJ2-1; D might be TRBD2 (6 bases). This CDR3 has 16 amino acids. Trimming took 0 bases from V and 0 from J, leaving 12 bases between them. Per the germline V gene, CDR1 is GTSNPN and CDR2 is SVGIG (reference sequence). CDR3: CAWSVRDLSSYNEQFF. The CDR3 nucleotides are TGTGCCTGGAGTGTACGGGACTTGAGCTCCTACAATGAGCAGTTCTTC.

V and J are TRBV9 and TRBJ2-7; a weak D match, TRBD1 (6 bases). V was pared by 4 bases and J by 5 bases, with 16 bases between. Germline lookup yields CDR1 SGDLS and CDR2 YYNGEE. The CDR3 has 14 amino acids. For the CDR3, the DNA is TGTGCCAGCAGCCCGGGACACCGGCTGGACGAGCAGTACTTC. Translated: CASSPGHRLDEQYF.

The V gene is TRBV20-1, the J gene TRBJ1-1; possible D gene TRBD1, 5 bases. Trimming left V 2 bases short and J 3 bases short, with 13 bases between. The CDR3 is made up of 14 amino acids. Per germline, CDR1 DFQATT and CDR2 SNEGSKA (reference sequence). The CDR3 sequence: CSARTLQGDTEAFF. CDR3 bases: TGCAGTGCTAGAACCCTCCAGGGAGACACTGAAGCTTTCTTT.

This chain uses TRBV12-5 with TRBJ2-5; 7 bases fit TRBD1. This CDR3 comprises 17 residues. Unmatched junction bases numbered 16, after V lost 4 bases and J lost 5 bases. Germline assignment: CDR1 LGHNT and CDR2 FRNRAP. DNA of the CDR3: TGTGCTAGTGGTTCCTATCCGGGACAGACCCCGGAGGAGACCCAGTACTTC. Its translation: CASGSYPGQTPEETQYF.

The chain combines TRBV7-9 with TRBJ2-3; 9 nucleotides match TRBD1. With V trimmed by 5 bases and J by 5 bases, 5 bases remained unmatched. CDR1 and CDR2 from the germline V gene are SEHNR and FQNEAQ (reference sequence). The CDR3 consists of 14 residues. The chain's CDR3 is CASSGTGTGDTQYF. DNA for the CDR3: TGTGCCAGCAGCGGGACAGGGACTGGAGATACGCAGTATTTT.

The J gene is TRBJ2-1, the V gene TRBV2; possibly TRBD2 for D (5 bases). The CDR3 sequence is 14 residues long. CDR1 is SNHLY, CDR2 FYNNEI, per germline. V shed 2 bases and J shed 7 bases, with 12 bases lying between them. CDR3 region: CASSELVPGNEQFF. The CDR3 DNA reads as TGTGCCAGCAGTGAACTAGTTCCGGGGAATGAGCAGTTCTTC.

The genes are TRBV11-2 and TRBJ2-7; D gene unclear. Trimming removed 1 base at V and 2 bases at J, with 9 bases between. This CDR3 comprises 14 residues. Germline V lookup: CDR1 SGHAT, CDR2 FQNNGV. The DNA of the CDR3 is TGTGCCAGCAGCTTAGCCGACAAGGCCTACGAGCAGTACTTC. Protein sequence: CASSLADKAYEQYF.

This chain uses TRBV7-2 with TRBJ2-3; 7 nucleotides match TRBD2. The length of the CDR3 is 17 residues. CDR1 and CDR2 from the germline V gene are SGHTA and FQGNSA. V lost 5 bases and J lost 0; bases outside the gene matches: 11. The CDR3 DNA follows: TGTGCCAGCAGCCCGCGGGGGAGCCGGGAGAGCACAGATACGCAGTATTTT. This gives the protein CASSPRGSRESTDTQYF. The full variable domain, rest sourced from reference TRBV7-2 and TRBJ2-3, is GAGVSQSPSNKVTEKGKDVELRCDPISGHTALYWYRQSLGQGLEFLIYFQGNSAPDKSGLPSDRFSAERTGGSVSTLTIQRTQQEDSAVYLCASSPRGSRESTDTQYFGPGTRLTVL.

This clonotype was detected only a few times. The rearrangement joins TRBV6-4 to TRBJ1-2, with 9 bases identical to TRBD1. Trimming removed 4 bases from V and 3 bases from J; junction bases left unmatched: 12. Germline-derived CDR1 and CDR2 are MRHNA and SNTAGT. The CDR3 spans 17 residues. The CDR3 DNA is TGTGCCAGCAGTGGGGCCCGGGACAGGGCCGATTACTATGGCTACACCTTC. It yields the protein CASSGARDRADYYGYTF.

The V gene is TRBV19, the J gene TRBJ1-1, with TRBD1 matching 7 bases. The J segment lost 0 bases and the V segment lost 4 bases, leaving 2 bases of the junction unmatched. This CDR3 has 14 residues. The germline V gene has CDR1 LNHDA and CDR2 SQIVND (reference sequence). DNA of the CDR3: TGTGCCAGTAGTACGACAGGGATGAACACTGAAGCTTTCTTT. Translation: CASSTTGMNTEAFF.

V is TRBV12-3 or TRBV12-4 and J is TRBJ2-7; perhaps TRBD1 as D (6 bases). This CDR3 region has 14 residues. V lost 8 bases, J lost 2 bases, and 16 bases lay in between. CDR3 in amino acids: CASQQGDGPYEQYF. The CDR3 bases are TGTGCCAGCCAACAGGGCGACGGACCCTACGAGCAGTACTTC.

The chain links TRBV7-6 to TRBJ2-1, with D maybe TRBD2 (5 bases). In germline, CDR1 is SGHVS, CDR2 FNYEAQ. The CDR3 sequence is 13 residues long. V was shortened by 4 bases and J by 7 bases, with 11 bases between the two germline ends. The CDR3 protein is CASSSGLQNEQFF. The CDR3 coding sequence is TGTGCCAGCAGCTCCGGACTGCAGAATGAGCAGTTCTTC.

The CDR3 spells CAISEEVNVPTDTQYF. In DNA form, the CDR3 reads TGTGCCATCAGTGAGGAAGTGAACGTCCCCACAGATACGCAGTATTTT. The chain has TRBV10-3 and TRBJ2-3, with D hard to call. In germline, CDR1 is ENHRY, CDR2 SYGVKD. Deletions cut 2 bases from V and 2 bases from J, with 14 bases between. This CDR3 region has 16 residues.

CDR3 DNA: TGCAGTGCTGCTCCCCTCCTACTAGCGGAATCCTACGAGCAGTACTTC. It codes for CSAAPLLLAESYEQYF. This chain connects TRBV20-1 to TRBJ2-7, with TRBD2 matching over 8 bases. The V and J ends lost 5 bases and 1 base, in that order; junction bases with no gene match: 13. Looked up from germline, CDR1 is DFQATT and CDR2 is SNEGSKA (reference sequence). The CDR3 is 16 residues long.

This sequence joins TRBV27 and TRBJ1-1; 7 nucleotides match TRBD1. V lost 6 bases, J lost 4 bases, and 5 bases stayed unmatched. The CDR3 totals 13 residues. The germline V gene has CDR1 MNHEY and CDR2 SMNVEV (reference sequence). The CDR3: CASSSGTATEAFF. The CDR3 DNA is TGTGCCAGCAGCTCCGGGACAGCCACTGAAGCTTTCTTT.